The subject of this entry is one T cell receptor beta chain. As yet, its antigen is unknown. Second-dose intervals of approximately 4 or approximately 12 weeks were pooled. This sample is drawn from a study of T cell responses to AZD1222 COVID-19 vaccine. Sequenced by immunoSEQ multiplex PCR; TCRdb stores in-frame clones only, minus some. The repertoire holds about 180,000 clones, with about 86% as singletons. With 4 bases clipped from V and 10 bases from J, the junction kept 9 bases outside the gene matches. The CDR3 has 15 residues. Germline CDR1 and CDR2: SGHRS and YFSETQ. Findings and limits, study-wide: Donors were chiefly white British, with a greater number of females, and clonal diversity was perhaps underestimated. CD4 TCRs associated with vaccination spanned spike, dominating at 160-218 and 743-854. No repertoire was sampled before or during the peak T cell response, only after it.

This TCR came from an adult who received the AZD1222 COVID-19 vaccine. The V and J genes are TRBV5-1 and TRBJ2-1, with 12 bases that match TRBD1. Source: peripheral blood, taken 28 days after the second AZD1222 dose. CDR3 sequence: CASSPGQGAQGEQFF. CDR3 DNA: TGCGCCAGCAGCCCGGGACAGGGGGCGCAGGGGGAGCAGTTCTTC.